This TCR beta chain was identified in a study of regulatory T cells in long-lasting Graves disease. Turning to the study itself: The study counted Graves' disease as persistent given over 5 years of antithyroid drugs and positive TSH receptor antibodies.

Relying on iRepertoire HTBI primers and Arm-PCR of CDR3 regions, the team built TCR beta libraries. TCRdb analysed the multiplex PCR reads with MiXCR anew, one entry per CDR3 protein. The sample holds fewer than 450,000 distinct CDR3 sequences; less than 25% are singletons and the top ten take around 21%. CDR3 length: 17 residues. From germline, CDR1 is MDHEN and CDR2 SYDVKM. V lost 1 base to trimming and J lost 5 bases, with 20 bases between them. As to time point: persistent/refractory GD, antithyroid drugs over 5 years with positive TRAb. PBMCs provided the RNA from which the TCR library was made. Diagnosing Graves' disease relied on the American Thyroid Association guidelines. Turning to this clonotype: Its specificity is not known.

Study-level results: With persistent disease, TRBV28, TRBJ1-2 and TRBJ2-5 were the favored segments.

The chain is built from TRBV28 and TRBJ2-5; D gene ambiguous. The TCR sequence derives from a female donor with Graves disease. Sequences were derived from peripheral blood mononuclear cells (PBMCs), sampled when the disease was refractory, from a patient treated with antithyroid drugs. Written as DNA, the CDR3 is TGTGCCAGCAGTTTATCTGACAACAACACCTATGAGGAGACCCAGTACTTC. Amino acids: CASSLSDNNTYEETQYF.